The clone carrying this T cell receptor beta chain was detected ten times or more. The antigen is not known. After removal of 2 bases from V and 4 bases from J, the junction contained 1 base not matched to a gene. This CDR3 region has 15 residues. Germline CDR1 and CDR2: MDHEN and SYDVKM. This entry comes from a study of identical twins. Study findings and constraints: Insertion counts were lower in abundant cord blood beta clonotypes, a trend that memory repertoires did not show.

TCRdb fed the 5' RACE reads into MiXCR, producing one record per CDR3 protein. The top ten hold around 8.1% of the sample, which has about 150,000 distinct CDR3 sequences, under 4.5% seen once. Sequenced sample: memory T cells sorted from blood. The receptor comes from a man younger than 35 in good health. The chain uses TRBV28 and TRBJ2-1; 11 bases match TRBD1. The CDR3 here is CASSLGDRGYNEQFF. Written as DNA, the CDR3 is TGTGCCAGCAGTTTAGGGGACAGGGGGTACAATGAGCAGTTCTTC.